The rows below give T cell receptor beta chains drawn from one sample of a study of blood T cell repertoires in COVID-19. Sequencing used immunoSEQ multiplex PCR; TCRdb keeps in-frame clones, though not all of them. The table includes over 200,000 clones, 85% to 90% detected once. The sequencing input was PBMCs or T cells enriched from blood (not recorded which). These receptors all come from a man aged 18 to 29 who had recovered from COVID-19. CDR3s include the opening cysteine and the closing phenylalanine or tryptophan. The order of the fields is D gene, clone size, V gene, J gene, CDR3 DNA, CDR3 protein. D genes are given only for firm matches. For some rows the clone size is stated as once, few or many, or as a class when expanded; others skip it.

>TRBD2|-|TRBV18|TRBJ2-7
TGTGCCAGCTCCCTAGCGGGAGAGAACTACGAGCAGTACTTC
CASSLAGENYEQYF
>-|few|TRBV30|TRBJ1-1
TGTGCCTGCCAAAAGGGGAGGCTAAAGGGCACTGAAGCTTTCTTT
CACQKGRLKGTEAFF
>TRBD2|-|TRBV7-9|TRBJ2-7
TGTGCCAGCGGCGGGGGCTACGAGCAGTACTTC
CASGGGYEQYF
>-|-|TRBV11-3|TRBJ2-7
TGTGCCAGCAGCTTCACAGGGTTGGCGGGCGAGCAGTACTTC
CASSFTGLAGEQYF
>TRBD1|-|TRBV5-1|TRBJ1-6
TGCGCCAGCAGAACCGCGGACAGGGTAAATTCACCCCTCCACTTT
CASRTADRVNSPLHF
>-|-|TRBV19|TRBJ1-1
TGTGCCAGTAGTCTCGGAGGTGGGGTGAACACTGAAGCTTTCTTT
CASSLGGGVNTEAFF
>-|-|TRBV24-1|TRBJ1-2
TGTGCCACCAGTCCGAACTACGGAAACTATGGCTACACCTTC
CATSPNYGNYGYTF
>-|-|TRBV12-5|TRBJ1-5
TGTGCTAGTGGTTACAGGGAAGATCAGCCCCAGCATTTT
CASGYREDQPQHF
>TRBD2|-|TRBV9|TRBJ2-3
TGTGCCAGCAGCGCCATAAGCGGGAGTTTGGCAGATACGCAGTATTTT
CASSAISGSLADTQYF
>-|-|TRBV13|TRBJ2-3
TGTGCCAGCAGCTTACGACAGTCTAGCACAGATACGCAGTATTTT
CASSLRQSSTDTQYF
>-|-|TRBV7-2|TRBJ1-3
TGTGCCAGCAGCTCTACAGTATCTGGAAACACCATATATTTT
CASSSTVSGNTIYF
>TRBD2|few|TRBV15|TRBJ2-7
TGTGCCACCAGCCCCGGGACTGGCCTAGCGGATGAGTACTTC
CATSPGTGLADEYF
>-|-|TRBV4-1|TRBJ2-2
TGCGCCAGCAGCCAAGTTGTGAGGGTCACCGGGGAGCTGTTTTTT
CASSQVVRVTGELFF
>TRBD1|-|TRBV29-1|TRBJ2-2
TGCAGCGTTGAAGGACAGGGATCCACCGGGGAGCTGTTTTTT
CSVEGQGSTGELFF
>TRBD1|-|TRBV28|TRBJ1-6
TGTGCCAGCAGCCCGTCGGACAGGGTCAATTCACCCCTCCACTTT
CASSPSDRVNSPLHF
>TRBD1|-|TRBV5-1|TRBJ2-2
TGCGCCAGCAGTTTGAGGGGGCTCCAGAACACCGGGGAGCTGTTTTTT
CASSLRGLQNTGELFF
>-|-|TRBV28|TRBJ2-7
TGTGCCAGCAGTTTAACAGCCTCCTACGAGCAGTACTTC
CASSLTASYEQYF
>-|-|TRBV27|TRBJ2-7
TGTGCCAGCAGTTTTCGTGGTAGCCCCTACGAGCAGTACTTC
CASSFRGSPYEQYF
>-|-|TRBV28|TRBJ1-1
TGTGCCAGCAGGTCAACCCAGGTCCTACGCACTGAAGCTTTCTTT
CASRSTQVLRTEAFF
>TRBD2|-|TRBV7-9|TRBJ2-3
TGTGCCAGCAGCTTTGGGACTAGCGACACAGATACGCAGTATTTT
CASSFGTSDTDTQYF
>-|-|TRBV7-8|TRBJ2-5
TGTGCCAGCAGCACTCCCCCTTGGTTACAAGAGACCCAGTACTTC
CASSTPPWLQETQYF
>TRBD1|few|TRBV7-6|TRBJ1-6
TGTGCCAGCAGCTTCTCAGGGGGTATCGATGGTTCACCCCTCCACTTT
CASSFSGGIDGSPLHF
>TRBD1|-|TRBV18|TRBJ2-2
TGTGCCAGCTCACCCGGGGACAGAAACACCGGGGAGCTGTTTTTT
CASSPGDRNTGELFF
>TRBD1|few|TRBV19|TRBJ2-3
TGTGCCAGTAGCTCAGGGGGTCGTAGCACAGATACGCAGTATTTT
CASSSGGRSTDTQYF
>TRBD1|-|TRBV5-5|TRBJ2-2
TGTGCCAGCAGCCGTAACAGGGGGCCTAACACCGGGGAGCTGTTTTTT
CASSRNRGPNTGELFF
>-|-|TRBV6-2/TRBV6-3|TRBJ2-5
TGTGCCAGCAGTTCCCGGGGAGAAGAGACCCAGTACTTC
CASSSRGEETQYF
>TRBD2|-|TRBV7-2|TRBJ2-1
TGTGCCAGCAGCTCGACCGGGACTAGCTACAATGAGCAGTTCTTC
CASSSTGTSYNEQFF
>-|-|TRBV11-2|TRBJ1-2
TGTGCCAGCAGCTTAGATCGGACAGCCTCGGACTATGGCTACACCTTC
CASSLDRTASDYGYTF
>TRBD1|-|TRBV9|TRBJ1-6
TGTGCCAGCAGCGTAGCTCCAGGGGGAGTTGATTCACCCCTCCACTTT
CASSVAPGGVDSPLHF
>-|-|TRBV7-2|TRBJ2-7
TGTGCCAGCAGCTTAGTAATTGGTTTAGGAGACAGGAGCTCCTACGAGCAGTACTTC
CASSLVIGLGDRSSYEQYF
>TRBD1|-|TRBV7-6|TRBJ2-7
TGTGCCAGCAGCTTTGGACAGGGAAACTACGAGCAGTACTTC
CASSFGQGNYEQYF
>-|-|TRBV7-2|TRBJ2-5
TGTGCCAGCAGCACCCTAGCGTTCCAAGAGACCCAGTACTTC
CASSTLAFQETQYF
>TRBD2|-|TRBV5-6|TRBJ2-7
TGTGCCAGCAGCTTTCGGGGGGCCTACGAGCAGTACTTC
CASSFRGAYEQYF
>TRBD1|few|TRBV29-1|TRBJ1-2
TGCAGCGTTACGGACAGGGGCTATGGCTACACCTTC
CSVTDRGYGYTF
>TRBD1|-|TRBV27|TRBJ2-1
TGTGCCAGCAGTTTATCTGACAGGGGGTATTGGAATGAGCAGTTCTTC
CASSLSDRGYWNEQFF
>TRBD1|once|TRBV9|TRBJ1-2
TGTGCCAGCAGCACGGGACAGGGGGCGCGAGGCTACACCTTC
CASSTGQGARGYTF
>-|-|TRBV7-9|TRBJ2-1
TGTGTTATAGGACAGTACAATGAGCAGTTCTTC
CVIGQYNEQFF
>TRBD1|many|TRBV7-2|TRBJ2-7
TGTGCCAGCAGCTTTACCGGGACAGGGTCCTACGAGCAGTACTTC
CASSFTGTGSYEQYF
>TRBD1|once|TRBV19|TRBJ2-2
TGTGCCAGTAGTATCCCCGGGACAGGGGTGTCGGGCACCGGGGAGCTGTTTTTT
CASSIPGTGVSGTGELFF
>-|-|TRBV5-1|TRBJ1-1
TGCGCCAGCAGCGGGACGACAGGGAACACTGAAGCTTTCTTT
CASSGTTGNTEAFF
>-|-|TRBV2|TRBJ1-6
TGTGCCAGCAGTGAATCCGTCGGTTCACCCCTCCACTTT
CASSESVGSPLHF